One sample yielded the 19 T cell receptor beta chains listed below, sequenced in a study of T-cell reconstitution after alpha-beta-depleted transplantation in children. Unique molecular identifiers featured in how the TCRbeta library was prepared. TCRdb re-analysed the PCR reads in MiXCR, keeping a single row per CDR3 protein. The profile covers around 700,000 distinct CDR3 sequences, with around 13% appearing a single time and 0.79% taken by the ten largest. The material was PBMCs, obtained before TCRalphabeta/CD19-depleted stem cell transplant. Receptors originate from a girl aged 2 to 10 with congenital amegakaryocytic thrombocytopenia, due to receive a stem cell transplant.

This clonotype was counted many times. The rearrangement joins TRBV6-5 to TRBJ2-7; no firm D call. From germline, CDR1 is MNHEY and CDR2 SVGAGI. V gave up 0 bases and J gave up 3 bases, with 9 bases separating them. The CDR3 has 14 residues. This CDR3 reads CASSYSNSYYEQYF. CDR3 sequence (DNA): TGTGCCAGCAGTTACTCAAACAGTTACTACGAGCAGTACTTC.

The table lists this clonotype with a few counts. The V and J genes are TRBV20-1 and TRBJ1-2, with 9 bases fitting TRBD1. V lost 1 base and J lost 4; bases outside the gene matches: 13. Germline CDR1 is DFQATT and CDR2 is SNEGSKA (reference sequence). The CDR3 has 17 amino acids. For the CDR3, the DNA is TGCAGTGCTAGAGCCCCGTACGCCGGGACAGGGACCTATGGCTACACCTTC. It translates to CSARAPYAGTGTYGYTF.

The J gene is TRBJ1-1, the V gene TRBV7-6; D might be TRBD1 (6 bases). V was clipped by 5 bases and J by 2 bases, with 15 bases between them. The CDR3 extends over 15 amino acids. Germline-derived CDR1 and CDR2 are SGHVS and FNYEAQ. The CDR3 protein is CASSPPGALNTEAFF. The CDR3 DNA sequence: TGTGCCAGCAGCCCCCCGGGGGCGCTTAACACTGAAGCTTTCTTT.

This clonotype has a handful of counts. The chain uses TRBV9 and TRBJ2-5; D may correspond to TRBD1 or TRBD2 (5 bases each). Trimming stripped 2 bases from V and 4 bases from J, with 12 bases between. The germline V gene encodes CDR1 SGDLS and CDR2 YYNGEE. The CDR3 totals 14 residues. For the CDR3, the DNA is TGTGCCAGCAGCGTCGACCGGGGCGGAGAGACCCAGTACTTC. Its translation: CASSVDRGGETQYF.

The chain has TRBV28 and TRBJ2-5, with 9 bases lining up with TRBD1. The V gene end was trimmed by 2 bases and the J gene end by 3 bases; junction bases not matched to a gene: 4. The CDR3 has 15 residues. Looked up from germline, CDR1 is MDHEN and CDR2 is SYDVKM. The CDR3 DNA reads as TGTGCCAGCAGTTTAGGGACAGGGTTCAAAGAGACCCAGTACTTC. It codes for CASSLGTGFKETQYF. Together with reference TRBV28 and TRBJ2-5, the CDR3 gives the full variable domain: DVKVTQSSRYLVKRTGEKVFLECVQDMDHENMFWYRQDPGLGLRLIYFSYDVKMKEKGDIPEGYSVSREKKERFSLILESASTNQTSMYLCASSLGTGFKETQYFGPGTRLLVL.

This clonotype was picked up many times. J is TRBJ2-2 and V is TRBV5-1, with a possible D match to TRBD2 (6 bases). Trimming stripped 1 base from V and 10 bases from J, with 11 bases between. CDR1 is SGHRS, CDR2 YFSETQ, per germline. There are 13 residues in the CDR3. The CDR3 DNA reads as TGCGCCAGCAGCTTGTGGGGGGTCCCGGAGCTGTTTTTT. Protein sequence: CASSLWGVPELFF.

Comments on this clonotype: This sequence may be a read error, since a much larger clone differs from it by one base. Likely a read error: the CDR3 ends without its conserved phenylalanine or tryptophan. This chain joins TRBV27 and TRBJ2-1; D is unresolved. The germline CDR1 and CDR2 sequences are MNHEY and SMNVEV (reference sequence). V lost 2 bases and J lost 0, with 5 bases in between. The CDR3 is 14 amino acids. The CDR3 loop reads CASSLGYSYNEQFI. The CDR3 nucleotides read TGTGCCAGCAGTTTAGGGTACTCCTACAATGAGCAGTTCATC.

The sample holds many counts of this clonotype. The V gene is TRBV20-1, the J gene TRBJ1-4; D is ambiguous. V dropped 4 bases and J dropped 2 bases, with 23 bases sitting between them. Germline V CDR1 and CDR2: DFQATT, SNEGSKA (reference sequence). The CDR3 is 18 amino acids. For the CDR3, the DNA is TGCAGTGCTACCCCCTGGCTTGGCAGTATTGCGACTAATGAAAAACTGTTTTTT. Its protein product is CSATPWLGSIATNEKLFF.

There are many counts of this clonotype. V is TRBV5-1 and J is TRBJ2-1; D call uncertain. Germline lookup yields CDR1 SGHRS and CDR2 YFSETQ. The V and J ends lost 2 bases and 8 bases respectively, with 8 bases between them. This CDR3 contains 12 residues. The CDR3 DNA is TGCGCCAGCAGCTTCGGCGTGGATGAGCAGTTCTTC. Protein sequence: CASSFGVDEQFF.

This clonotype has a handful of counts. The chain uses TRBV19 and TRBJ2-7; 8 nucleotides line up with TRBD2. Germline V gives CDR1 LNHDA, CDR2 SQIVND (reference sequence). V shed 5 bases, J shed 6 bases, and the junction held 9 bases outside the gene matches. The length of the CDR3 is 14 residues. CDR3 region: CASSSDGRAVEQYF. The CDR3 coding sequence is TGTGCCAGTAGTTCAGACGGGAGGGCCGTCGAGCAGTACTTC.

This clonotype was found a few times. The rearrangement links TRBV5-1 to TRBJ2-7; TRBD2 aligns across 11 bases. The CDR3 loop spans 17 amino acids. Trimming took 2 bases from V and 0 from J; bases not matched to a gene: 7. CDR1 and CDR2 from the germline V gene are SGHRS and YFSETQ. The CDR3: CASSFVAGGRSSYEQYF. The CDR3 region has the DNA TGCGCCAGCAGCTTCGTAGCGGGAGGGAGGAGCTCCTACGAGCAGTACTTC.

In this sample, this clonotype turned up a few times. Here the CDR3 reads CAWSGGVSREQFF. CDR3 coding DNA: TGTGCCTGGAGTGGAGGGGTATCGCGTGAGCAGTTCTTC. The J gene is TRBJ2-1, the V gene TRBV30; D might be TRBD1 or TRBD2, each matching 5 bases. Trimming removed 1 base at V and 9 bases at J, with 13 bases between. Germline V gives CDR1 GTSNPN, CDR2 SVGIG (reference sequence). This CDR3 comprises 13 residues. Drawing the rest from reference TRBV30 and TRBJ2-1, the complete variable domain is SQTIHQWPATLVQPVGSPLSLECTVEGTSNPNLYWYRQAAGRGLQLLFYSVGIGQISSEVPQNLSASRPQDRQFILSSKKLLLSDSGFYLCAWSGGVSREQFFGPGTRLTVL.

This clonotype was observed at least ten times. The CDR3 reads CATSDPSGDSYNEQFF. The CDR3 DNA follows: TGTGCCACCAGTGACCCCAGCGGGGACTCCTACAATGAGCAGTTCTTC. This chain joins TRBV24-1 and TRBJ2-1, with 7 nucleotides matching TRBD2. V trimming: 4 bases; J trimming: 0 bases; junction bases outside the gene matches: 5. The germline V gene has CDR1 KGHDR and CDR2 SFDVKD. This CDR3 is 16 amino acids long.

This clonotype was recorded at least ten times. The V gene is TRBV29-1, the J gene TRBJ1-1; weak D call: TRBD1 (5 bases). V was shortened by 6 bases and J by 1 base, with 9 bases between the two germline ends. Germline assignment: CDR1 SQVTM and CDR2 ANQGSEA. This CDR3 is 12 amino acids long. The CDR3: CSVERGNTEAFF. CDR3 bases: TGCAGCGTGGAAAGGGGGAACACTGAAGCTTTCTTT.

This clonotype was found many times. The rearrangement joins TRBV3-1 to TRBJ2-7, with unresolved D. The CDR3 sequence is 14 residues long. Between the trimmed V and J ends, which lost 4 bases and 3 bases, there was a span of 13 bases. Germline V gives CDR1 LGHDT, CDR2 YNNKEL (reference sequence). The CDR3: CASSLRTSVYEQYF. CDR3 sequence (DNA): TGTGCCAGCAGCCTTCGGACGTCCGTCTACGAGCAGTACTTC.

The rearrangement joins TRBV14 to TRBJ2-7, with D perhaps matching TRBD1 (6 bases). V was shortened by 3 bases and J by 9 bases, with 12 bases between the two germline ends. Germline assignment: CDR1 SGHDN and CDR2 FVKESK. The CDR3 runs 12 residues. The CDR3 DNA sequence: TGTGCCAGCAGCCAGGTAGGACAGCGGCAGTACTTC. As protein: CASSQVGQRQYF.

This clonotype was picked up many times. CDR3 region: CSAKTPGERNTEAFF. In nucleotides, the CDR3 is TGCAGTGCTAAAACTCCAGGGGAGAGGAACACTGAAGCTTTCTTT. The rearrangement uses TRBV20-1 and TRBJ1-1; D may be TRBD1 (6 bases). The CDR3 length is 15 residues. Germline lookup yields CDR1 DFQATT and CDR2 SNEGSKA (reference sequence). Trimming shortened V by 4 bases and J by 1 base, and 16 bases separated the two germline ends.

This clonotype was detected a few times. The J gene is TRBJ2-1, the V gene TRBV7-2; D unresolved. Germline-derived CDR1 and CDR2 are SGHTA and FQGNSA. Trimming shortened V by 5 bases and J by 1 base, and 9 bases separated the two germline ends. The CDR3 loop spans 14 amino acids. The DNA for the CDR3 is TGTGCCAGCAGCCCCACCTGGTCCTACAATGAGCAGTTCTTC. Its protein is CASSPTWSYNEQFF.

This clonotype showed up many times. The rearrangement uses TRBV5-1 and TRBJ1-5, with D perhaps TRBD1 (6 bases). The CDR3 covers 14 residues. Trimming left V 1 base short and J 5 bases short, with 10 bases between. Germline V gene data show CDR1 as SGHRS and CDR2 as YFSETQ. CDR3 protein: CASSLSTGYQPQHF. CDR3 DNA sequence: TGCGCCAGCAGCTTGTCCACAGGGTATCAGCCCCAGCATTTT.